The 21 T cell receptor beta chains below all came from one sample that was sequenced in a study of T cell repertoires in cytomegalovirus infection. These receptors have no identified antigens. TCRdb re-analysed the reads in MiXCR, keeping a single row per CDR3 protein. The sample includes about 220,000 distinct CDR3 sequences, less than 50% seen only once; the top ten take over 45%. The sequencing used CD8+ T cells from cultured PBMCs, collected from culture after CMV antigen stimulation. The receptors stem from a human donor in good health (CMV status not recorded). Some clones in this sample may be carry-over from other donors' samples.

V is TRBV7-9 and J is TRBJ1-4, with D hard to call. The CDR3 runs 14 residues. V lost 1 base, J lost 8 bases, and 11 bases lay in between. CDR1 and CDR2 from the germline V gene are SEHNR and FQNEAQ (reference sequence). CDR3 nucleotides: TGTGCCAGCAGCTTAGACCAGCGAGGAGAAAAACTGTTTTTT. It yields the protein CASSLDQRGEKLFF.

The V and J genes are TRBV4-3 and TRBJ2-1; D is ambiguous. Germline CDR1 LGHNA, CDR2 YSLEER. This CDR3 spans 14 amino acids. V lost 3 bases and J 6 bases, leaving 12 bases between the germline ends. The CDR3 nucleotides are TGCGCCAGCAGCCACCCCGGACGCCTCAATGAGCAGTTCTTC. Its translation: CASSHPGRLNEQFF.

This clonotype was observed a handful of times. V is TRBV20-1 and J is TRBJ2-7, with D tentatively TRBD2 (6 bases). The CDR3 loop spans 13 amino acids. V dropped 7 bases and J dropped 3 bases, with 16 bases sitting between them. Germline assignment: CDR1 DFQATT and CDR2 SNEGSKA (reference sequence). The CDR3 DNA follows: TGCAGTGTCGGGGGAACGACTGGCTACGAGCAGTACTTC. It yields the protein CSVGGTTGYEQYF.

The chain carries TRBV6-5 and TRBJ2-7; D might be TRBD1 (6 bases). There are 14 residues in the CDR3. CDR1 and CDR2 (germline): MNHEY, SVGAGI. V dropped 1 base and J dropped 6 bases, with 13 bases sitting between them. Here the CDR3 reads CASSYFKTGVEQYF. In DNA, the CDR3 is TGTGCCAGCAGTTACTTTAAGACAGGCGTCGAGCAGTACTTC.

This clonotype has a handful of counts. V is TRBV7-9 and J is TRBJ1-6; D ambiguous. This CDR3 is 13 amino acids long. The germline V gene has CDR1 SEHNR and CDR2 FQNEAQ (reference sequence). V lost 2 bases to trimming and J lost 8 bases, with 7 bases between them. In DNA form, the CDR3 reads TGTGCCAGCAGCTTAAACCGGGATTCACCCCTCCACTTT. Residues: CASSLNRDSPLHF.

The CDR3 sequence is CASSSSPTRLLYEQYF. CDR3 nucleotide sequence: TGTGCCAGCAGTTCTAGTCCTACTAGGCTCCTCTACGAGCAGTACTTC. The chain combines TRBV7-2 with TRBJ2-7; D might be TRBD2 (5 bases). V shed 6 bases and J shed 3 bases, with 21 bases lying between them. The CDR3 loop spans 16 amino acids. Germline CDR1 and CDR2: SGHTA and FQGNSA.

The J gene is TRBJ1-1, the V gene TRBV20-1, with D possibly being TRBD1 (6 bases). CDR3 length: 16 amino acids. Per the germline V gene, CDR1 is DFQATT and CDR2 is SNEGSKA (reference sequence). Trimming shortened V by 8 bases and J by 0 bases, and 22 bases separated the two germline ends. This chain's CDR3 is CSILSLVGALNTEAFF. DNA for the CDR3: TGCAGTATCCTGTCCTTAGTGGGGGCTTTGAACACTGAAGCTTTCTTT.

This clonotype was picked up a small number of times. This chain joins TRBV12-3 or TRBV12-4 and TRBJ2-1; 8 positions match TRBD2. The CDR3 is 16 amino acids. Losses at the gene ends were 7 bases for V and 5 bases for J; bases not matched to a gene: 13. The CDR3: CASNTLGTSHNNEQFF. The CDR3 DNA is TGTGCCAGCAATACACTCGGGACTAGTCATAACAATGAGCAGTTCTTC.

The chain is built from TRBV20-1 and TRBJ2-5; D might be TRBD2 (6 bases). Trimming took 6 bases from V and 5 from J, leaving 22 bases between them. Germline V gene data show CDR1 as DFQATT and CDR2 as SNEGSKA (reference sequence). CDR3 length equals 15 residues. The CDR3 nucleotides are TGCAGTGCCCCTGATTACGCGGGCCGGGAGGAGACCCAGTACTTC. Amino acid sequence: CSAPDYAGREETQYF.

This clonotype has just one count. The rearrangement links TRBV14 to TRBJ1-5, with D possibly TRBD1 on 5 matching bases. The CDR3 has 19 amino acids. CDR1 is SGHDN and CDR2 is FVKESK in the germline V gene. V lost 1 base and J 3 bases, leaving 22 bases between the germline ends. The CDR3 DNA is TGTGCCAGCAGCCAAGGAAGGGCCTGGGCGACGGGGCTCAATCAGCCCCAGCATTTT. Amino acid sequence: CASSQGRAWATGLNQPQHF.

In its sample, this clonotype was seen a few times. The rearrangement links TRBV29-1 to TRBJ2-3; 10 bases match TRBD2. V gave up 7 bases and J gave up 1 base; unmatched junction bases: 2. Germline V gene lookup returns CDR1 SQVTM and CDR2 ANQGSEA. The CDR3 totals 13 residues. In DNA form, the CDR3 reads TGCAGCGCCGGGACTAGCGGCACAGATACGCAGTATTTT. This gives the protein CSAGTSGTDTQYF.

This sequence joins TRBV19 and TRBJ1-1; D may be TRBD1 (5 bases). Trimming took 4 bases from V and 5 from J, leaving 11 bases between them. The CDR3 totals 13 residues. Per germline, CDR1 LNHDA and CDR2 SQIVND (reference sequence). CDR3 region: CASSTYQGTEAFF. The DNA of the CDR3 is TGTGCCAGTAGTACCTATCAGGGAACTGAAGCTTTCTTT.

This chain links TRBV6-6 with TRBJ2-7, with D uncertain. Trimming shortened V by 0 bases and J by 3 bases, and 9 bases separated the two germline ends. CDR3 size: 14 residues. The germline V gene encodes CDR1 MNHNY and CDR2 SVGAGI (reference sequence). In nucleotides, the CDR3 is TGTGCCAGCAGTTACTCGGCTGGCAGCTACGAGCAGTACTTC. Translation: CASSYSAGSYEQYF.

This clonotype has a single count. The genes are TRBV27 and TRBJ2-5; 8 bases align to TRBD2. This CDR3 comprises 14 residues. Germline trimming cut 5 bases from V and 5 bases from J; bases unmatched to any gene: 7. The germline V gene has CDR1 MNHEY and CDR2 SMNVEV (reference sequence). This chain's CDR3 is CASSLRGGLETQYF. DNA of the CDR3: TGTGCCAGCAGTCTCCGGGGGGGCTTGGAGACCCAGTACTTC.

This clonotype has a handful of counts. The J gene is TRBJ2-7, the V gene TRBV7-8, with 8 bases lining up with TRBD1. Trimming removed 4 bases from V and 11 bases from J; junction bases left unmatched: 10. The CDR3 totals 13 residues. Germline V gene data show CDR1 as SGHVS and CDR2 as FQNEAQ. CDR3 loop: CASSSGQALAEYF. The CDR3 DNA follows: TGTGCCAGCAGCTCGGGACAGGCGTTGGCGGAGTACTTC. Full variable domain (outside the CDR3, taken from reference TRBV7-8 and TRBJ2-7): GAGVSQSPRYKVAKRGQDVALRCDPISGHVSLFWYQQALGQGPEFLTYFQNEAQLDKSGLPSDRFFAERPEGSVSTLKIQRTQQEDSAVYLCASSSGQALAEYFGPGTRLTVT.

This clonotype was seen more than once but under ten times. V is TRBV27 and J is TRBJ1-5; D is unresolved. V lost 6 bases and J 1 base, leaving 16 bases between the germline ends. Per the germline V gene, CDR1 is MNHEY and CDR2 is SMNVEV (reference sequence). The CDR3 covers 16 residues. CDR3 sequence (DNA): TGTGCCAGCAGCCCCATCCGGGAAGGGAGCAATCAGCCCCAGCATTTT. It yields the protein CASSPIREGSNQPQHF.

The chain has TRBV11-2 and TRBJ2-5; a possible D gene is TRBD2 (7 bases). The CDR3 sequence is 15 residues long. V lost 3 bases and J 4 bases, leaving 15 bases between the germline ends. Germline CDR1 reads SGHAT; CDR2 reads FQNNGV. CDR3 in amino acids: CASSFWGGSGETQYF. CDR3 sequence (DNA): TGTGCCAGCAGCTTCTGGGGGGGCTCCGGAGAGACCCAGTACTTC.

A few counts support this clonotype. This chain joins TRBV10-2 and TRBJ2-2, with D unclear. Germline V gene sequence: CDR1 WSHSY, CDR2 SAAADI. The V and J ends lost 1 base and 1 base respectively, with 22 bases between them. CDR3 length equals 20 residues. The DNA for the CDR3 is TGCGCCAGCAGTGAGTTCCCAGCCGACATTTGGGAATTGAACACCGGGGAGCTGTTTTTT. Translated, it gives CASSEFPADIWELNTGELFF.

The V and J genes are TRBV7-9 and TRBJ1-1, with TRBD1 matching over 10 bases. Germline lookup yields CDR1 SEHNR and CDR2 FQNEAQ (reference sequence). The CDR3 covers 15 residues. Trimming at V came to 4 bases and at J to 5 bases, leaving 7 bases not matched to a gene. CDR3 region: CASSSGQGVRTEAFF. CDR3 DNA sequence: TGTGCCAGCAGCTCAGGACAGGGGGTTAGAACTGAAGCTTTCTTT.

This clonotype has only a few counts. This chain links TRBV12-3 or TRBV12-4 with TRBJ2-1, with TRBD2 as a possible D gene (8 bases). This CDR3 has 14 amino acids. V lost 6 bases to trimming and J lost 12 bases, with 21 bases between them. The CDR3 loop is CASSSGGGLSRQFF. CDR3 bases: TGTGCCAGCAGCTCGGGAGGGGGCCTATCGCGGCAGTTCTTC.

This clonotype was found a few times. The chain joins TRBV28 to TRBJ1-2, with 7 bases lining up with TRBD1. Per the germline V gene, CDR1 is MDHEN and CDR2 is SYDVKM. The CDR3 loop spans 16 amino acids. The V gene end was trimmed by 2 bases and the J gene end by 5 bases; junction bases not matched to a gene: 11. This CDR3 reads CASSLPGTGVEYGYTF. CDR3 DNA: TGTGCCAGCAGTTTACCGGGCACAGGGGTCGAATATGGCTACACCTTC.